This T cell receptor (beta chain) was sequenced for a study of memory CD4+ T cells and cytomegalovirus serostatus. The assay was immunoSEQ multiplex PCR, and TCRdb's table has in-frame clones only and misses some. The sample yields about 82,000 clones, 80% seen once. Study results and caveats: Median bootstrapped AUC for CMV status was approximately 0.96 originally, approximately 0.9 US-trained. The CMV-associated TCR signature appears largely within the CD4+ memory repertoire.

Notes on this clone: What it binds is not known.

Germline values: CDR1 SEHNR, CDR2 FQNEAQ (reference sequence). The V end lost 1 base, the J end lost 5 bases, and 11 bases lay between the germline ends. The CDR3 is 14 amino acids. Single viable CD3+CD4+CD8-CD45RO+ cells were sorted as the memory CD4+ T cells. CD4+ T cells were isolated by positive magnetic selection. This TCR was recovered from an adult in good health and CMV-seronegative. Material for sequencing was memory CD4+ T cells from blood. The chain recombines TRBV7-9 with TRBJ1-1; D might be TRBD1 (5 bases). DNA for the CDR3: TGTGCCAGCAGCTTAGAGGCTGGGACGACTGAAGCTTTCTTT. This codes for CASSLEAGTTEAFF.